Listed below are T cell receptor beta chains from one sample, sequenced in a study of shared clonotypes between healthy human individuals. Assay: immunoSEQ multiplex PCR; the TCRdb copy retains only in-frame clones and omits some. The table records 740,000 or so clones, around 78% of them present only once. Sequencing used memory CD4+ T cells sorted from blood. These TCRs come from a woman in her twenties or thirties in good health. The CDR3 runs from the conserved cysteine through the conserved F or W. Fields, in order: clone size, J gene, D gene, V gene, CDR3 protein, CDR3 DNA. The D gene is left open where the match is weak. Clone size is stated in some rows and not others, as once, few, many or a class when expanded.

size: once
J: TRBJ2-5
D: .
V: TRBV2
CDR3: CASSEGSGFGRETQYF
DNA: TGTGCCAGCAGTGAAGGGTCGGGATTTGGTAGAGAGACCCAGTACTTC

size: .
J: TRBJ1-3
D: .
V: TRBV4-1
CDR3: CASSQDRASSGNTIYF
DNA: TGCGCCAGCAGCCAAGACAGGGCGAGCTCTGGAAACACCATATATTTT

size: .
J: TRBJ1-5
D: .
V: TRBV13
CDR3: CASSFRAGNQPQHF
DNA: TGTGCCAGCAGCTTCAGGGCGGGTAATCAGCCCCAGCATTTT

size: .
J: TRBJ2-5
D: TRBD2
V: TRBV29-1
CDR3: CSVGRSGGNQETQYF
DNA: TGCAGCGTTGGACGAAGCGGGGGAAACCAAGAGACCCAGTACTTC

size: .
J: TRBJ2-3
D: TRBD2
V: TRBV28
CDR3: CASSSVGASGGFTDTQYF
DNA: TGTGCCAGCAGCTCCGTTGGGGCTAGCGGGGGATTCACAGATACGCAGTATTTT

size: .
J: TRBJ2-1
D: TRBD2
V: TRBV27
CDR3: CASSPGASGYNEQFF
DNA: TGTGCCAGCAGTCCCGGGGCTAGCGGGTACAATGAGCAGTTCTTC

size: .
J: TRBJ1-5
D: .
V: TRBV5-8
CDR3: CAGSDVLNQPQHF
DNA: TGTGCCGGCAGCGATGTCCTCAATCAGCCCCAGCATTTT

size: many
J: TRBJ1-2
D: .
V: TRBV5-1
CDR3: CASSLDQGRTGYTF
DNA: TGCGCCAGCAGCTTGGATCAGGGTAGGACCGGCTACACCTTC

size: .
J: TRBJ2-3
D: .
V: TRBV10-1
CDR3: CASSEGGPTDTQYF
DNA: TGCGCCAGCAGTGAAGGCGGCCCCACAGATACGCAGTATTTT

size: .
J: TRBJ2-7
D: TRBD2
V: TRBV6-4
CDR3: CASRLLAGVFEQYF
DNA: TGTGCCAGCAGGCTACTAGCGGGAGTTTTCGAGCAGTACTTC

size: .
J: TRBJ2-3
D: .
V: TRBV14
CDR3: CASSQVAASTDTQYF
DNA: TGTGCCAGCAGCCAAGTCGCAGCTAGCACAGATACGCAGTATTTT

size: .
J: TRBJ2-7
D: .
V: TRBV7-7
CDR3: CASSLAESYEQYF
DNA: TGTGCCAGCAGCTTAGCGGAATCCTACGAGCAGTACTTC

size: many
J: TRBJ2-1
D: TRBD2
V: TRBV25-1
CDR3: CASSMGGYYEQFF
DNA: TGTGCCAGCAGCATGGGGGGGTACTATGAGCAGTTCTTC

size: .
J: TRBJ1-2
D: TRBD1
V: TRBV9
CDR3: CASSMQPGQEVWYGYTF
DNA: TGTGCCAGCAGCATGCAACCGGGACAGGAAGTTTGGTACGGCTACACCTTC

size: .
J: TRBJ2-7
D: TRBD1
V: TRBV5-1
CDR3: CASSTSTGGGYEQYF
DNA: TGCGCCAGCAGCACCTCGACAGGGGGCGGGTACGAGCAGTACTTC

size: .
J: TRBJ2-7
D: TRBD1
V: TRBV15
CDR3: CATSRDAGQGYEQYF
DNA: TGTGCCACCAGCAGAGATGCCGGACAGGGCTACGAGCAGTACTTC

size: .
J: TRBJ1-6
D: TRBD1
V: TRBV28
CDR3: CASSPGTANSPLHF
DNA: TGTGCCAGCAGTCCCGGGACAGCAAATTCACCCCTCCACTTT

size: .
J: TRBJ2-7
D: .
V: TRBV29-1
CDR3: CSASRDLNYEQYF
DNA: TGCAGCGCTAGCCGGGACTTAAACTACGAGCAGTACTTC

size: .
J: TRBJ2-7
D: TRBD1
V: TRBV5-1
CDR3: CASSLGTGDLEQYF
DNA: TGCGCCAGCAGCTTGGGGACAGGTGACCTCGAGCAGTACTTC

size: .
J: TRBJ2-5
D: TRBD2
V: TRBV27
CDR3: CASSFQPAGAGQETQYF
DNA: TGTGCCAGCAGTTTCCAGCCAGCGGGAGCTGGGCAAGAGACCCAGTACTTC

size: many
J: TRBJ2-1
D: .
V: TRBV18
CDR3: CASSPNDYNEQFF
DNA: TGTGCCAGCTCACCAAACGACTACAATGAGCAGTTCTTC

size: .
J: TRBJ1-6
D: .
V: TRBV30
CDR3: CAWTRGGSWNSPLHF
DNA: TGTGCCTGGACACGAGGGGGGTCGTGGAATTCACCCCTCCACTTT

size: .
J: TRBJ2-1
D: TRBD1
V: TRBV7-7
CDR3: CASSQDRDNEQFF
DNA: TGTGCCAGCAGCCAGGACAGGGACAATGAGCAGTTCTTC

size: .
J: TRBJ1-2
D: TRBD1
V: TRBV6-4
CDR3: CASSPETGGYGYTF
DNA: TGTGCCAGCAGTCCCGAGACAGGGGGCTATGGCTACACCTTC

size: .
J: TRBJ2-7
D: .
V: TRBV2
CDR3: CASTGQYEQYF
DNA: TGTGCCAGCACAGGGCAGTACGAGCAGTACTTC

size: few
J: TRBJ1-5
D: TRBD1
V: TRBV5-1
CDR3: CASSLGQGANQPQHF
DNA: TGCGCCAGCAGCTTGGGACAGGGGGCTAATCAGCCCCAGCATTTT

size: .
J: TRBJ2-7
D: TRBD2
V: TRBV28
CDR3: CATSTSGIYEQYF
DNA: TGTGCCACCTCGACTAGCGGGATTTACGAGCAGTACTTC

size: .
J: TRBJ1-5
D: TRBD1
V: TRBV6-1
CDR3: CASSEAWGQGFFKPQHF
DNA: TGTGCCAGCAGTGAAGCGTGGGGACAGGGATTTTTCAAGCCCCAGCATTTT

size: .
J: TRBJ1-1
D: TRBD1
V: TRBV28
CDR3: CASSLWGQLNTEAFF
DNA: TGTGCCAGCAGTTTATGGGGACAGCTGAACACTGAAGCTTTCTTT

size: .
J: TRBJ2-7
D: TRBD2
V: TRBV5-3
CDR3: CAFQRALLAGDSDEQYF
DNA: TGTGCCTTCCAAAGGGCATTACTAGCGGGAGATTCAGACGAGCAGTACTTC

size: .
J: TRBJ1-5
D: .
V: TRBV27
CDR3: CASSLPDVVNQPQHF
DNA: TGTGCCAGCAGTTTACCGGACGTAGTCAATCAGCCCCAGCATTTT

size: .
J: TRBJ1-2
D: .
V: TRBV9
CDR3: CASSGRPTGTLYGYTF
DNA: TGTGCCAGCAGCGGACGGCCCACCGGGACACTCTATGGCTACACCTTC

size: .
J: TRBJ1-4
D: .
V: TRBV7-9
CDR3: CASSLGQANEKLFF
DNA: TGTGCCAGCAGCTTAGGTCAGGCGAATGAAAAACTGTTTTTT

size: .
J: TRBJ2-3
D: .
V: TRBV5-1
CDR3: CASSLGGGISDTQYF
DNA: TGCGCCAGCAGCTTGGGAGGGGGGATCTCAGATACGCAGTATTTT

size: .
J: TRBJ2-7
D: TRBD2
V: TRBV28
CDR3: CASSGLAGDYEQYF
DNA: TGTGCCAGCAGTGGACTAGCGGGAGACTACGAGCAGTACTTC

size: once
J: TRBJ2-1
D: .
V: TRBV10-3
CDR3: CAISVLGGNEQFF
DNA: TGTGCCATCAGTGTTTTAGGAGGCAATGAGCAGTTCTTC

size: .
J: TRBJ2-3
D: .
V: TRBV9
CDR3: CASSVRDSPSDTQYF
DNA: TGTGCCAGCAGCGTAAGGGACTCACCCTCAGATACGCAGTATTTT

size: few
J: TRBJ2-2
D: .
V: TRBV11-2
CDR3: CASSSRASNTGELFF
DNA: TGTGCCAGCAGCTCCCGGGCATCGAACACCGGGGAGCTGTTTTTT

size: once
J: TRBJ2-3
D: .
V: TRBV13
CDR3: CASSPSSIVNWGYTDTQYF
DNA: TGTGCCAGCAGCCCAAGTTCGATTGTGAATTGGGGGTACACAGATACGCAGTATTTT

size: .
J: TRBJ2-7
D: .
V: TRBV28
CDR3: CASRGLAEQYF
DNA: TGTGCCAGCAGGGGGTTGGCCGAGCAGTACTTC

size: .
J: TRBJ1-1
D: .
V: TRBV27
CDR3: CASSSSGTANTEAFF
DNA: TGTGCCAGCAGTTCCAGCGGGACGGCGAACACTGAAGCTTTCTTT

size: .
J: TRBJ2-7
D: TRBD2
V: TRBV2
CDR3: CASSVEAGGPYEQYF
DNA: TGTGCCAGCAGTGTGGAGGCGGGAGGGCCATACGAGCAGTACTTC

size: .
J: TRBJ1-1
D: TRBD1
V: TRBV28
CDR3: CASSLRQGWNTEAFF
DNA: TGTGCCAGCAGTCTCCGACAGGGGTGGAACACTGAAGCTTTCTTT

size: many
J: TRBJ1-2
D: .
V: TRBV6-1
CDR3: CASSETDFYGYTF
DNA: TGTGCCAGCAGTGAAACAGATTTCTATGGCTACACCTTC

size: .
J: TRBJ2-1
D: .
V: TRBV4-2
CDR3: CASSQDQQISYNEQFF
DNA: TGTGCCAGCAGCCAAGACCAGCAGATCTCCTACAATGAGCAGTTCTTC

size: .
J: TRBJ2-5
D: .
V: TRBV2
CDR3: CASTGQETQYF
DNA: TGTGCCAGCACCGGCCAAGAGACCCAGTACTTC

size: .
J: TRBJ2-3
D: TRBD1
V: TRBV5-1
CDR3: CASSFLRTGESSDTQYF
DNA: TGCGCCAGCAGCTTCCTAAGGACAGGCGAGTCCTCAGATACGCAGTATTTT

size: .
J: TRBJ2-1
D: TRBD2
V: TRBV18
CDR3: CASSPLGGLEQFF
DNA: TGTGCCAGCTCACCATTGGGGGGGTTGGAGCAGTTCTTC

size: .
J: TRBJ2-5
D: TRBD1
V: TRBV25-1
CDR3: CASSEFVTGDRQETQYF
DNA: TGTGCCAGCAGTGAATTTGTAACAGGGGACCGGCAAGAGACCCAGTACTTC